The 16 T cell receptor beta chains below were found in one sample sequenced in a study of cytomegalovirus exposure and HLA in healthy donors. Method: immunoSEQ multiplex PCR; TCRdb's copy keeps in-frame clones and lacks some. Of about 70,000 clones in the sample, around 94% were seen once. Sequencing was done on a sample of PBMCs. Source of these receptors: a woman between 18 and 30 years old in good health and CMV-seropositive.

The chain uses TRBV11-2 and TRBJ1-3, with 8 bases aligning to TRBD1. The CDR3 spans 16 residues. In germline, CDR1 is SGHAT, CDR2 FQNNGV. V lost 5 bases and J lost 2; bases outside the gene matches: 8. CDR3 sequence: CASSGRDRGTGNTIYF. The CDR3 DNA reads as TGTGCCAGCAGCGGCCGCGACAGGGGAACTGGAAACACCATATATTTT.

V and J are TRBV7-2 and TRBJ2-5; tentatively, D is TRBD2 (5 bases). The V end was cut by 3 bases, the J end by 4 bases, with 9 bases between. Germline CDR1 reads SGHTA; CDR2 reads FQGNSA. CDR3 length equals 13 residues. The CDR3 here is CASSFSGRETQYF. The CDR3 bases are TGTGCCAGCAGCTTTTCGGGGAGAGAGACCCAGTACTTC.

V is TRBV19 and J is TRBJ2-1; D is unresolved. Germline V CDR1 and CDR2: LNHDA, SQIVND (reference sequence). V lost 10 bases to trimming and J lost 7 bases, with 23 bases between them. The CDR3 runs 15 residues. CDR3 nucleotides: TGTGCCACCTCTAGAACCCCCACACTCGAGAATGAGCAGTTCTTC. Translating gives CATSRTPTLENEQFF.

The J gene is TRBJ2-5, the V gene TRBV7-3; the D gene is possibly TRBD1 (6 bases). Trimming shortened V by 0 bases and J by 2 bases, and 10 bases separated the two germline ends. The CDR3 has 15 residues. Germline CDR1 SGHTA, CDR2 FQGTGA. CDR3 DNA: TGTGCCAGCAGCTTAACATCAGGGGCGCAAGAGACCCAGTACTTC. Translated: CASSLTSGAQETQYF.

The rearrangement links TRBV5-1 to TRBJ1-1; weak D call: TRBD1 (5 bases). Trimming cost V 1 base and J 4 bases, with 11 bases left between them. The CDR3 is made up of 14 amino acids. The germline CDR1 and CDR2 sequences are SGHRS and YFSETQ. CDR3 DNA sequence: TGCGCCAGCAGCTTGCAAGGGGAGGGCACTGAAGCTTTCTTT. This codes for CASSLQGEGTEAFF.

The chain carries TRBV5-6 and TRBJ2-2; the D gene is possibly TRBD1 (6 bases). This CDR3 region has 15 residues. With 4 bases removed from V and 6 bases from J, the gap between germline ends came to 16 bases. Looked up from germline, CDR1 is SGHDT and CDR2 is YYEEEE. The CDR3 region has the DNA TGTGCCAGCAGCAAGACAGGTCGAGGGGCCGGGGAGCTGTTTTTT. Its translation: CASSKTGRGAGELFF.

The chain links TRBV7-9 to TRBJ2-1; 7 bases fit TRBD2. Germline values: CDR1 SEHNR, CDR2 FQNEAQ (reference sequence). This CDR3 region has 14 residues. Losses at the gene ends were 5 bases for V and 5 bases for J; bases not matched to a gene: 6. The CDR3 is CASSHWEGNNEQFF. The CDR3 coding sequence is TGTGCCAGCAGCCACTGGGAGGGGAACAATGAGCAGTTCTTC.

V and J are TRBV19 and TRBJ2-3; 9 nucleotides match TRBD2. Germline assignment: CDR1 LNHDA and CDR2 SQIVND (reference sequence). The CDR3 has 13 residues. V lost 10 bases and J lost 9; bases outside the gene matches: 11. CDR3 sequence reads: CATRRGGSGTQYF. Written as DNA, the CDR3 is TGTGCCACTAGGCGGGGGGGTTCAGGAACGCAGTATTTT.

The chain is built from TRBV19 and TRBJ2-1, with a weak D call TRBD2 (6 bases). The CDR3 sequence is 13 residues long. Trimming cost V 1 base and J 12 bases, with 13 bases left between them. Per the germline V gene, CDR1 is LNHDA and CDR2 is SQIVND (reference sequence). The CDR3 loop reads CASSIGRDSWQFF. CDR3 sequence (DNA): TGTGCCAGTAGTATAGGTAGGGACTCTTGGCAGTTCTTC.

The genes are TRBV5-1 and TRBJ1-5, with a tentative D call TRBD1 (5 bases). Germline lookup yields CDR1 SGHRS and CDR2 YFSETQ. CDR3 length: 14 amino acids. The V end lost 0 bases, the J end lost 5 bases, and 9 bases lay between the germline ends. The CDR3 DNA reads TGCGCCAGCAGCTTGGGGGGCATAGATCAGCCCCAGCATTTT. Translation gives CASSLGGIDQPQHF. Based on the CDR3 plus reference TRBV5-1 and TRBJ1-5, the full variable domain is KAGVTQTPRYLIKTRGQQVTLSCSPISGHRSVSWYQQTPGQGLQFLFEYFSETQRNKGNFPGRFSGRQFSNSRSEMNVSTLELGDSALYLCASSLGGIDQPQHFGDGTRLSIL.

The CDR3 protein is CASSLNGPATNEKLFF. The CDR3 DNA reads TGTGCCAGCAGCTTAAATGGGCCTGCAACTAATGAAAAACTGTTTTTT. The chain uses TRBV7-2 and TRBJ1-4; unclear D gene. The CDR3 runs to 16 residues. The germline CDR1 and CDR2 sequences are SGHTA and FQGNSA. V shed 2 bases and J shed 0 bases, with 10 bases lying between them.

J is TRBJ1-5 and V is TRBV6-6; D gene unclear. Trimming removed 2 bases at V and 5 bases at J, with 7 bases between. The CDR3 consists of 13 residues. From germline, CDR1 is MNHNY and CDR2 SVGAGI (reference sequence). This CDR3 reads CASSYGRDQPQHF. The CDR3 DNA reads TGTGCCAGCAGTTACGGGAGGGATCAGCCCCAGCATTTT.

The chain couples TRBV2 to TRBJ2-1, with 10 bases aligning to TRBD2. Unmatched junction bases numbered 12, after V lost 2 bases and J lost 8 bases. There are 17 residues in the CDR3. CDR1 is SNHLY and CDR2 is FYNNEI in the germline V gene. In DNA form, the CDR3 reads TGTGCCAGCAGTGAAACGGTCGGGTCTAGCGGGAGCTATGAGCAGTTCTTC. Its translation is CASSETVGSSGSYEQFF.

This chain uses TRBV13 with TRBJ2-7; 10 positions match TRBD2. Germline V gene data show CDR1 as PRHDT and CDR2 as FYEKMQ (reference sequence). This CDR3 has 14 amino acids. Trimming at V came to 6 bases and at J to 2 bases, leaving 4 bases not matched to a gene. The CDR3 is CASRKSGGAYEQYF. The CDR3 DNA reads as TGTGCCAGCAGAAAGAGCGGGGGGGCCTACGAGCAGTACTTC.

The chain combines TRBV7-9 with TRBJ2-7; 9 nucleotides line up with TRBD1. Per the germline V gene, CDR1 is SEHNR and CDR2 is FQNEAQ (reference sequence). The V gene end was trimmed by 0 bases and the J gene end by 1 base; junction bases not matched to a gene: 10. The CDR3 covers 18 residues. The CDR3 is CASSLAQGTGRTSYEQYF. CDR3 nucleotide sequence: TGTGCCAGCAGCTTAGCGCAGGGGACAGGGAGAACTTCCTACGAGCAGTACTTC.

CDR3 protein: CAWSVGGGAVETQYF. In DNA, the CDR3 is TGTGCCTGGAGTGTTGGCGGGGGGGCGGTCGAGACCCAGTACTTC. V is TRBV30 and J is TRBJ2-5; 9 bases are a match to TRBD2. The CDR3 covers 15 residues. Trimming cost V 0 bases and J 5 bases; bases outside gene matches: 7. CDR1 GTSNPN and CDR2 SVGIG come from the germline V gene (reference sequence).